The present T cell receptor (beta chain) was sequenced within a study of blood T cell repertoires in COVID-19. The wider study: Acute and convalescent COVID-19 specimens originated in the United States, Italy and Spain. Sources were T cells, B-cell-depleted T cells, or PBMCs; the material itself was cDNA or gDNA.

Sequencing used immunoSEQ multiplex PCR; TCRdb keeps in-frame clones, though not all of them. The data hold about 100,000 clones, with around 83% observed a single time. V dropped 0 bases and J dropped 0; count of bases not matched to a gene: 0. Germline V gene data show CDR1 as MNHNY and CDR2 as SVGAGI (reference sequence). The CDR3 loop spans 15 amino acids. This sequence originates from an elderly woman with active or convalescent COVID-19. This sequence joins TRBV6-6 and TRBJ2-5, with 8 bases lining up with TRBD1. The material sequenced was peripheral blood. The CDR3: CASSYSDRDQETQYF. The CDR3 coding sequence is TGTGCCAGCAGTTACTCGGACAGGGACCAAGAGACCCAGTACTTC.